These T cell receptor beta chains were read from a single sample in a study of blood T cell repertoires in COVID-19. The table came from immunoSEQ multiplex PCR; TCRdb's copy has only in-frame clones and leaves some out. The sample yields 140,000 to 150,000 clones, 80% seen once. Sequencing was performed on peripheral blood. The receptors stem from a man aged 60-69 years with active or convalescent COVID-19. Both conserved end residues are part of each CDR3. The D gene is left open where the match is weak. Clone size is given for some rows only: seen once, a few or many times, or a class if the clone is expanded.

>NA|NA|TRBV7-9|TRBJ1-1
CASSLSATGEAFF
TGTGCCAGCAGCTTATCGGCGACGGGAGAAGCTTTCTTT
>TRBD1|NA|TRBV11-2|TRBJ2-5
CASSLRGQGLETQYF
TGTGCCAGCAGCTTACGGGGACAGGGGTTGGAGACCCAGTACTTC
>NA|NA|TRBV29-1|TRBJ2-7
CSVAATGKGYEQYF
TGCAGCGTTGCAGCGACAGGAAAGGGCTACGAGCAGTACTTC
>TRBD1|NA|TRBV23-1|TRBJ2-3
CASSQSLKRDRTDTQYF
TGCGCCAGCAGTCAATCCTTAAAGAGGGACAGGACAGATACGCAGTATTTT
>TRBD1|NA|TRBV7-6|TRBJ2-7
CASSLGGQGASYEQYF
TGTGCCAGCAGCTTAGGGGGACAGGGGGCCTCCTACGAGCAGTACTTC
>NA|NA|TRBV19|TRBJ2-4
CASRERGDKNIQYF
TGTGCCAGTAGAGAAAGGGGTGACAAAAACATTCAGTACTTC
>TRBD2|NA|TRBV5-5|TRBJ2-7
CASSLGTGLVAGVSYEQYF
TGTGCCAGCAGCTTGGGCACAGGGTTAGTAGCGGGAGTCTCCTACGAGCAGTACTTC
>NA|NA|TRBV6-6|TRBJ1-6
CASSYSQNSPLHF
TGTGCCAGCAGTTACTCTCAGAATTCACCCCTCCACTTT
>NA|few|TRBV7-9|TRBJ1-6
CASSHPTDSPLHF
TGTGCCAGCAGCCATCCGACAGATTCACCCCTCCACTTT
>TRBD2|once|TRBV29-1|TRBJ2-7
CSVEDPGTRWGEQYF
TGCAGCGTTGAAGATCCCGGGACTAGGTGGGGCGAGCAGTACTTC
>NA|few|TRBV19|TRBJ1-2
CASSIVWTNRGYTF
TGTGCCAGTAGTATAGTGTGGACAAATCGAGGCTACACCTTC
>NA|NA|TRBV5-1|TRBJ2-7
CASSLQGQSSYEQYF
TGCGCCAGCAGCTTACAAGGACAGAGCTCCTACGAGCAGTACTTC
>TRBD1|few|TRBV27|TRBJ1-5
CASRSQGPSGPQHF
TGTGCCAGCAGGTCACAGGGGCCTTCCGGACCCCAGCATTTT